Listed below are T cell receptor beta chains from one sample, sequenced in a study of blood T cells in healthy people across ages. TCRdb recomputed calls from the 5' RACE reads with MiXCR, one row per CDR3 protein. The sample lists 600,000 to 1,000,000 distinct CDR3 sequences, 58% occurring once. Sequenced input: blood. All receptors come from a man younger than 40 in good health. Both conserved end residues are part of each CDR3. A D gene is named only where the DNA matches it firmly. Clone size appears in some rows only: once, few, many, or a class for an expanded clone.

v_call	j_call	clone_size	d_call	cdr3_nt	cdr3_aa
TRBV5-1	TRBJ2-1	.	TRBD1	TGCGCCAGCAGCGAGGGACAGGGACACAATGAGCAGTTCTTC	CASSEGQGHNEQFF
TRBV20-1	TRBJ2-1	.	TRBD2	TGCAGTGCTGGGGGGGGGTCAAAAACAGGTAGCTACAATGAGCAGTTCTTC	CSAGGGSKTGSYNEQFF
TRBV27	TRBJ1-5	.	TRBD1	TGTGCCAGCAGTATCACAGGGGGCGGACAGCCCCAGCATTTT	CASSITGGGQPQHF
TRBV3-1	TRBJ2-1	few	.	TGTGCCAGCAGTCGGGACTTCAACAATGAGCAGTTCTTC	CASSRDFNNEQFF
TRBV20-1	TRBJ1-4	.	TRBD1	TGCAGTGCTAGTCGGGCAGGGGGAAGGGAAAAACTGTTTTTT	CSASRAGGREKLFF
TRBV29-1	TRBJ2-7	few	TRBD1	TGCAGCGTTGATCTCGGGACAGGGGGGTACGAGCAGTACTTC	CSVDLGTGGYEQYF
TRBV20-1	TRBJ1-2	.	.	TGCAGTGCTAGAGCCGAATCCGGGACTCTCTATGGCTACACCTTC	CSARAESGTLYGYTF
TRBV7-9	TRBJ2-1	.	TRBD2	TGTGCCAGCAGGATGCCGGGACTAGCGGGTAATGAGCAGTTCTTC	CASRMPGLAGNEQFF
TRBV7-2	TRBJ2-7	few	TRBD2	TGTGCCAGCAGCTTTAGGGTCGAACTAGCGGGGATCTACGAGCAGTACTTC	CASSFRVELAGIYEQYF
TRBV28	TRBJ1-2	.	.	TGTGCCAGCCAGCAACCAGCAGGATCCTATGGCTACACCTTC	CASQQPAGSYGYTF
TRBV6-5	TRBJ2-1	.	TRBD2	TGTGCCAGCAGTTACGGGTTAGCGGGAGGACAGTTCTTC	CASSYGLAGGQFF
TRBV29-1	TRBJ2-3	.	TRBD2	TGCAGCGTTGGGGGACTAGCTACCACAGATACGCAGTATTTT	CSVGGLATTDTQYF
TRBV29-1	TRBJ2-2	.	.	TGCAGCGTCCAAGACGGCGCCGGGGAGCTGTTTTTT	CSVQDGAGELFF
TRBV7-2	TRBJ2-4	.	.	TGTGCCAGCAGCTATCTAGGGGTTAGTGAGCAGTACTTC	CASSYLGVSEQYF
TRBV6-2/TRBV6-3	TRBJ2-7	.	.	TGTGCCATCTCAAGTCCCCAGGGGACGAGCGAGCAGTACTTC	CAISSPQGTSEQYF
TRBV29-1	TRBJ2-7	few	.	TGCAGCGTTGCCGCACGAGGGGGGTACGAGCAGTACTTC	CSVAARGGYEQYF
TRBV10-3	TRBJ1-2	once	.	TGTGCCATCAGGACGTGGCAGGGATATCCCTATGGCCACACCTTC	CAIRTWQGYPYGHTF